This T cell receptor beta chain was documented in a study of T cells after yellow fever vaccination. For the study at large: Where fractions had low cell numbers, libraries were prepared from them with the SMART-Seq v4 Ultra Low Input RNA kit. The study, taken as a whole, reports: A large majority of primary-vaccination clones showed up again after the booster (approximately 95% CD4, about 90% CD8).

Germline V gene lookup returns CDR1 SEHNR and CDR2 FQNEAQ (reference sequence). The CDR3 spans 14 residues. Trimming cost V 0 bases and J 3 bases, with 8 bases left between them. There are a few counts of this clonotype. What it binds is unknown. It was through 5'RACE template switching that TCR cDNA was made, with a universal primer site and UMIs added. MiXCR, applied by TCRdb to the 5' RACE reads, yields one record per CDR3 protein. The sample lists 150,000 to 200,000 distinct CDR3 sequences, roughly 9% occurring once. This sequence joins TRBV7-9 and TRBJ1-1, with D hard to call. Source: CD8+ T cells sorted from PBMCs, taken 45 days after the yellow fever booster vaccination. The clonotype originates from a man between 18 and 29 years old who received the YFV17D yellow fever vaccine. CDR3 sequence: CASSLAPDHTEAFF. The DNA for the CDR3 is TGTGCCAGCAGCTTAGCTCCGGACCACACTGAAGCTTTCTTT.